Following are 16 T cell receptor beta chains from one sample sequenced in a study of blood T cell repertoires in COVID-19. TCRdb keeps only in-frame clones here, not all; method: immunoSEQ multiplex PCR. The table records 200,000 to 300,000 clones, 65% to 85% of them present only once. The specimen sequenced was peripheral blood. The receptors shown here come from a human donor in a cohort sampled during active COVID-19.

This rearrangement joins TRBV6-5 to TRBJ2-7; D uncertain. Germline-derived CDR1 and CDR2 are MNHEY and SVGAGI. The CDR3 is 16 amino acids. With 2 bases removed from V and 0 bases from J, the gap between germline ends came to 14 bases. The CDR3 region has the DNA TGTGCCAGCAGTTACAACGCCCGGGTCCCCTCCTACGAGCAGTACTTC. It yields the protein CASSYNARVPSYEQYF.

This clone was seen once. In DNA form, the CDR3 reads TGTGCCAGCAGTTACGCTACTCACGAGCAGTACTTC. Translating gives CASSYATHEQYF. V is TRBV6-2 or TRBV6-3 and J is TRBJ2-7; D unresolved. The V gene's germline CDR1 is MNHEY and CDR2 SVGEGT. V was trimmed by 2 bases and J by 5 bases, leaving 7 bases between them. The CDR3 spans 12 residues.

The genes are TRBV2 and TRBJ1-3; D is unresolved. The CDR3 length is 12 residues. V lost 4 bases and J lost 7, with 8 bases in between. Germline CDR1 is SNHLY and CDR2 is FYNNEI. For the CDR3, the DNA is TGTGCCAGCAGTGGGTGGAGCAACACCATATATTTT. This translates into CASSGWSNTIYF.

V is TRBV7-6 and J is TRBJ1-4, with D maybe TRBD1 (6 bases). This CDR3 contains 13 residues. V gave up 5 bases and J gave up 14 bases, with 18 bases separating them. Germline CDR1 SGHVS, CDR2 FNYEAQ. The CDR3 region has the DNA TGTGCCAGCAGCCCCAACCACGGGACATCGCTGTTTTTT. It codes for CASSPNHGTSLFF. The variable domain in full, with the rest retrieved from reference TRBV7-6 and TRBJ1-4, is GAGVSQSPRYKVTKRGQDVALRCDPISGHVSLYWYRQALGQGPEFLTYFNYEAQQDKSGLPNDRFSAERPEGSISTLTIQRTEQRDSAMYRCASSPNHGTSLFFGSGTQLSVL.

V gene TRBV6-5 combines with J gene TRBJ1-3; weak D call: TRBD1 (5 bases). The CDR3 runs to 14 residues. V lost 6 bases, J lost 8 bases, and 17 bases lay in between. Germline V lookup: CDR1 MNHEY, CDR2 SVGAGI. The CDR3, as DNA: TGTGCCAGCAGCCCCCGGGAGCCGGGGGACACCATATATTTT. This codes for CASSPREPGDTIYF.

The V gene is TRBV6-6, the J gene TRBJ1-1; TRBD1 matches 9 bases. Germline V gives CDR1 MNHNY, CDR2 SVGAGI (reference sequence). The CDR3 is 15 residues long. Trimming at V came to 6 bases and at J to 6 bases, leaving 11 bases not matched to a gene. CDR3 protein: CASSRPGQGQPEAFF. The CDR3 coding sequence is TGTGCCAGCAGCCGTCCGGGACAGGGACAACCTGAAGCTTTCTTT.

This clone occurred a few times. The gene calls are TRBV6-2 or TRBV6-3 and TRBJ2-3; D perhaps matches TRBD1 (5 bases). This CDR3 spans 13 amino acids. The V end was cut by 6 bases, the J end by 8 bases, with 15 bases between. CDR1 MNHEY and CDR2 SVGEGT come from the germline V gene. The CDR3 is CASSPLAQGTQYF. The CDR3 nucleotides read TGTGCCAGCAGCCCTCTGGCCCAGGGTACGCAGTATTTT.

The V call is TRBV6-5, the J call TRBJ1-6; no definite D call. The CDR3 covers 15 residues. Trimming removed 0 bases from V and 7 bases from J, with 10 bases in between. Germline V gene lookup returns CDR1 MNHEY and CDR2 SVGAGI. The CDR3 spells CASSYSFTGNSPLHF. The CDR3 coding sequence is TGTGCCAGCAGTTACTCGTTTACGGGGAATTCACCCCTCCACTTT.

This clone is a singleton in its sample. This rearrangement joins TRBV7-2 to TRBJ1-1; 11 bases match TRBD1. Germline lookup yields CDR1 SGHTA and CDR2 FQGNSA. Trimming at V came to 5 bases and at J to 1 base, leaving 6 bases not matched to a gene. The CDR3 covers 16 residues. CDR3 sequence: CASSPRDRGTNTEAFF. The CDR3 bases are TGTGCCAGCAGCCCCCGGGACAGGGGGACGAACACTGAAGCTTTCTTT.

This chain connects TRBV5-6 to TRBJ2-5; a possible D gene is TRBD1 (5 bases). The germline V gene has CDR1 SGHDT and CDR2 YYEEEE. V lost 6 bases, J lost 4 bases, and 16 bases lay in between. The CDR3 has 14 amino acids. Here the CDR3 DNA reads TGTGCCAGCACCCTCCTCGTTGGGGCAGAGACCCAGTACTTC. This encodes CASTLLVGAETQYF.

V is TRBV28 and J is TRBJ2-7, with 7 bases that match TRBD1. Trimming took 6 bases from V and 1 from J; bases not matched to a gene: 6. The CDR3 extends over 14 amino acids. Germline-derived CDR1 and CDR2 are MDHEN and SYDVKM. The CDR3 reads CASRPTGESYEQYF. The CDR3 DNA sequence: TGTGCCAGCAGACCTACAGGGGAATCCTACGAGCAGTACTTC.

V usage is TRBV28 and J usage is TRBJ2-7; maybe TRBD2 (6 bases). CDR1 and CDR2 (germline): MDHEN, SYDVKM. This CDR3 region has 14 residues. Trimming took 4 bases from V and 0 from J, leaving 10 bases between them. This CDR3 is CASSSRTTSYEQYF. Here the CDR3 DNA reads TGTGCCAGCAGTTCGAGGACTACCTCCTACGAGCAGTACTTC.

The chain combines TRBV6-6 with TRBJ1-3; D gene ambiguous. Trimming removed 7 bases from V and 0 bases from J, with 10 bases in between. The CDR3 is 14 residues long. Germline V gene data show CDR1 as MNHNY and CDR2 as SVGAGI (reference sequence). CDR3 protein: CASTIRGSGNTIYF. For the CDR3, the DNA is TGTGCCAGCACCATTCGCGGCTCTGGAAACACCATATATTTT.

The chain recombines TRBV6-5 with TRBJ2-6; D remains ambiguous. The CDR3 extends over 15 amino acids. From germline, CDR1 is MNHEY and CDR2 SVGAGI. Trimming left V 2 bases short and J 2 bases short, with 7 bases between. This CDR3 reads CASSYHNTGANVLTF. The CDR3 coding sequence is TGTGCCAGCAGTTACCACAACACTGGGGCCAACGTCCTGACTTTC.

The V gene is TRBV18, the J gene TRBJ2-6; D may be TRBD2 (5 bases). Germline CDR1 and CDR2: KGHSH and LQKENI. Trimming left V 3 bases short and J 4 bases short, with 10 bases between. The CDR3 spans 15 residues. This chain's CDR3 is CASSPGISGANVLTF. DNA for the CDR3: TGTGCCAGCTCACCCGGGATCTCCGGGGCCAACGTCCTGACTTTC.

J is TRBJ2-1 and V is TRBV6-1; TRBD2 matches 9 bases. This CDR3 region has 18 residues. V gave up 3 bases and J gave up 6 bases; unmatched junction bases: 15. The V gene's germline CDR1 is MNHNS and CDR2 SASEGT. CDR3 coding DNA: TGTGCCAGCAGTGACGATGGCGGGGGGGGCCGATTCTCCAATGAGCAGTTCTTC. Amino acid sequence: CASSDDGGGGRFSNEQFF.